The text below deals with one T cell receptor beta chain. Its recognized antigen is unknown. Base qualities are not recorded, but no much larger clone differs from it by a single base. This entry is derived from a study of regulatory T cells in long-lasting Graves disease (dated by TCRdb to the early 2020s). Background for the entire study: In the newly diagnosed Graves' disease group, patients had been taking antithyroid drugs for less than 3 months. This study used TCR sequencing and RNA sequencing of peripheral blood to compare persistent Graves' disease patients against newly diagnosed Graves' disease patients. A total of 33 samples were covered by TCR sequencing, comprising around 13 persistent and around 20 newly diagnosed Graves' disease patients. The study was conducted in China and was registered as a clinical trial. Findings and caveats that apply to the study as a whole: Sequencing and analysis were restricted to the TCR beta chain. Compared with newly diagnosed patients, patients with persistent Graves' disease had lower TCR Shannon entropy and fewer highly expanded clones, which suggests clonal expansion. Persistent patients shared more public clonotypes among themselves (fewer than 3,000) than newly diagnosed patients did (about 1,000). TRBV28, TRBJ1-2 and TRBJ2-5 were preferentially used in persistent disease, while TRBV20-1 and TRBJ2-1 were favored in newly diagnosed disease. As a limitation, the authors acknowledged that the small sample size may reduce accuracy. Only peripheral blood was studied, because thyroid tissue, the primary lesion, was inaccessible.

Library method: multiplex PCR. TCRdb names Illumina HiSeq 4000 as the instrument used. iRepertoire HTBI primers and Arm-PCR amplification of CDR3 regions were used to construct TCR beta libraries. Gel purification was performed on PCR products prior to sequencing. Processing in the source paper ran as follows. Across samples, 55 to 80 TRBV and over 11 TRBJ segments were identified and used for gene usage analysis of CDR3 amino acid clonotypes. COPE and FqMerger were used to merge filtered high-quality paired reads into contigs. BLAST was used to align contigs to IMGT TRBV, TRBD and TRBJ reference genes, and CDR3 was defined according to IMGT. Any clonotype with a frequency above 0.1% was classified as a highly expanded clone. Shannon entropy was used to measure repertoire diversity, and the Gini coefficient was used to measure V-J evenness. Clonotypes shared by more than one individual were considered public. Using fastp trimming at Q25 and MiXCR clonotype assembly, TCRdb reanalyzed the public sequencing data and kept in-frame beta chains. Identical CDR3 protein sequences are pooled into one entry, listed with their most common genes and DNA. The V and J calls, along with clone size, are taken from TCRdb and not from the paper's own processing. The sample has about 400,000 distinct CDR3 sequences on record, roughly a sixth of them singletons. The top ten clones comprise about a fifth of the sample.

From the cysteine up to the phenylalanine, the CDR3 has a length of 15 residues. The CDR3 DNA has 45 bases and is translated from base 1. The germline V and J ends show losses of 1 base and 3 bases respectively, and no gene match explains 4 bases of the junction. CDR1 is given as MGHRA and CDR2 as YSYEKL, both from the germline V gene. The time point label for this specimen denotes: newly diagnosed GD, antithyroid drugs for less than 3 months. For both TCR sequencing and RNA sequencing, RNA was extracted from PBMCs in TRIzol. The diagnosis of Graves' disease followed American Thyroid Association guidelines. Patients for the study were recruited at an endocrinology department in Xi'an, China. From each patient, about 8.9 milliliters of peripheral blood was collected into an EDTA anticoagulant tube. Ficoll Paque Plus density gradient separation was used to isolate PBMCs, and no further T cell sorting was done. RNA quality was checked with an Agilent 2100 Bioanalyzer and agarose gel, and concentration with a NanoDrop 2000.

This receptor chain uses TRBV4-1 and TRBJ2-7; TRBD1 matches 9 bases in the middle. The sequencing used peripheral blood mononuclear cells (PBMCs), collected at new diagnosis, from a patient treated with antithyroid drugs. The receptor's source is a female donor with Graves disease. The CDR3 protein: CASSQAGQGIYEQYF. The DNA sequence follows: TGCGCCAGCAGCCAAGCGGGACAGGGTATCTACGAGCAGTACTTC.